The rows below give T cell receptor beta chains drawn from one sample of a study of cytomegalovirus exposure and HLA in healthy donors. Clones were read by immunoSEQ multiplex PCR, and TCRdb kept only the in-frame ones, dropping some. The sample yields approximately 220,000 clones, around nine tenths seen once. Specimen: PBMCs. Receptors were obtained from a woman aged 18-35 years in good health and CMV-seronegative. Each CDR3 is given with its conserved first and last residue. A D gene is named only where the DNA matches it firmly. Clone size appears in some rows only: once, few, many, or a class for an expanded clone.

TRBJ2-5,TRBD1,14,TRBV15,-,TGTGCCACCAGCAGAGTTTGGACAGGGGAGACCCAGTACTTC,CATSRVWTGETQYF
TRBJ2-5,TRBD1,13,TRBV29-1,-,TGCAGCGCCCGGTTGACAGGGTCGGAGACCCAGTACTTC,CSARLTGSETQYF
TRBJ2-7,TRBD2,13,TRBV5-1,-,TGCGCCAGCAGCGGCGGACTAGCGGGAGAGGGATCCTTC,CASSGGLAGEGSF
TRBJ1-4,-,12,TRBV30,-,TGTGCCTGGACCCTCGATGATGGCAAACTGTTTTTT,CAWTLDDGKLFF
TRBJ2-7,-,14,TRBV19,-,TGTGCCAGTAGTATCGAGACAAACCGCGCCGAGCAGTACTTC,CASSIETNRAEQYF
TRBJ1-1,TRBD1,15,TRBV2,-,TGTGCCAGCAGTTCTACGGACAGGAAAGACACTGAAGCTTTCTTT,CASSSTDRKDTEAFF
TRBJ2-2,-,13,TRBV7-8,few,TGTGCCAGCAGCTTAGGCGATACCGGGGAGCTGTTTTTT,CASSLGDTGELFF
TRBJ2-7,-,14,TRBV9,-,TGTGCCAGCAGCCCCAGGGCCGGCTCCTACGAGCAGTACTTC,CASSPRAGSYEQYF
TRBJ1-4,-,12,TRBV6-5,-,TGTGCCAGCAGTTGGACATTCGGAAAACTGTTTTTT,CASSWTFGKLFF
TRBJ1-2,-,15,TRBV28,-,TGTGCCAGCAGTTACCACCAGACAGGTAACTATGGCTACACCTTC,CASSYHQTGNYGYTF
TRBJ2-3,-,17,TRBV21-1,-,TGTGCCAGCAACATTACCGGGACTAGCGGGAGTGGGGATACGCAGTATTTT,CASNITGTSGSGDTQYF
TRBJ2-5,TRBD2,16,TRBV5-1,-,TGCGCCAGCAGCTTGGGGGGGACTAGCGAAGCGGAGACCCAGTACTTC,CASSLGGTSEAETQYF
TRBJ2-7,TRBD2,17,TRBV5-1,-,TGCGCCAGCAGCTTGGGGTACGGACTAGCGGGAGGATACGAGCAGTACTTC,CASSLGYGLAGGYEQYF
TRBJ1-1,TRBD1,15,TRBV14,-,TGTGCCAGCAGCCAATTACAGGGGGCGAGCACTGAAGCTTTCTTT,CASSQLQGASTEAFF
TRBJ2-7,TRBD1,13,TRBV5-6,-,TGTGCCAGCAGCCGGACAGGGGTGGACGAGCAGTACTTC,CASSRTGVDEQYF
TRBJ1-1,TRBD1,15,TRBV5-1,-,TGCGCCAGCAGCCTGACAGGGGTTATGAACACTGAAGCTTTCTTT,CASSLTGVMNTEAFF
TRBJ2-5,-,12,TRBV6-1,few,TGTGCCAGCAACATGAGGCCAGAGACCCAGTACTTC,CASNMRPETQYF
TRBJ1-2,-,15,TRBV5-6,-,TGTGCCAGCAGTCCGGTAGACAGTGAGTTGGATGGCTACACCTTC,CASSPVDSELDGYTF
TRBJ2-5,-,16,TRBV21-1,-,TGTGCCAGCAGCAAAGTTGGGACAGGGTGTCCAGAGACCCAGTACTTC,CASSKVGTGCPETQYF
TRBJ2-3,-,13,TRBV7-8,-,TGTGCCAGCAGCTTGAGTTTCGGAGATACGCAGTATTTT,CASSLSFGDTQYF
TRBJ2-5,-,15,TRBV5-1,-,TGCGCCAGCAGTTGGGGATCCCAGGGGATGAAGACCCAGTACTTC,CASSWGSQGMKTQYF
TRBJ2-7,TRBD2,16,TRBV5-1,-,TGCGCCAGCAGTCCCGAGGTGGGGGGGATCCCACGCGAGCAGTACTTC,CASSPEVGGIPREQYF
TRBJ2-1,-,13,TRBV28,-,TGTGCCAGCAGTCCAACCACGGGGGATGAGCAGTTCTTC,CASSPTTGDEQFF
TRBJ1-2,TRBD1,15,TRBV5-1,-,TGCGCCAGCAGCTACCGGGACAGCCATCCCTATGGCTACACCTTC,CASSYRDSHPYGYTF
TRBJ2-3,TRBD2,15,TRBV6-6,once,TGTGCCAGCCGCCCGTCGGCGGGGGGAAAAGATACGCAGTATTTT,CASRPSAGGKDTQYF
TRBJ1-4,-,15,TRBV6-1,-,TGTGCCAGCAGTGGCCAGCGTGGTTCGAATGAAAAACTGTTTTTT,CASSGQRGSNEKLFF
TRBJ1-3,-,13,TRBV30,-,TGTGCCTGGAGTGTGCAGTCTGGAAACACCATATATTTT,CAWSVQSGNTIYF
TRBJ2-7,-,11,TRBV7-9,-,TGTGCCAGCAGCCAAATCTATGAGCAGTACTTC,CASSQIYEQYF
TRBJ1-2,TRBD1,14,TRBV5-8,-,TGTGCCAGCAGCTCCGGGACAGGGGCCATTGGCTACACCTTC,CASSSGTGAIGYTF
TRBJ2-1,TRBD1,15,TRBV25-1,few,TGTGCCAGCAGTGGAAACAGGGGGTCAGGCAATGAGCAGTTCTTC,CASSGNRGSGNEQFF
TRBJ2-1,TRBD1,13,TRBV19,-,TGTGCCAGTAGCACCGACAGGGGGATTGAGCAGTTCTTC,CASSTDRGIEQFF
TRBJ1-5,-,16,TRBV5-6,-,TGTGCCAGCAGCTTATTCTCAGACAGATTCAATCAGCCCCAGCATTTT,CASSLFSDRFNQPQHF
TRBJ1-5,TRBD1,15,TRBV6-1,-,TGTGCCAGCAGTGAAGAAGTAGGACAGGGACAGCCCCAGCATTTT,CASSEEVGQGQPQHF
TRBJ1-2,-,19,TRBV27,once,TGTGCCAGCAGTTTATCAATTCTACCGGACAGCGCCTCTAACTATGGCTACACCTTC,CASSLSILPDSASNYGYTF
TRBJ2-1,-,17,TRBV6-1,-,TGTGCCAGCAGTGTGGTCTTTCCGAGGAGCTCCTACAATGAGCAGTTCTTC,CASSVVFPRSSYNEQFF
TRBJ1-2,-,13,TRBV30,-,TGTGCCTCGAAGACTACATGGCGAGATGGCTACACCTTC,CASKTTWRDGYTF
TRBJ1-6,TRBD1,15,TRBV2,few,TGTGCCAGCAGCGGGACAGGGGCGGATAATTCACCCCTCCACTTT,CASSGTGADNSPLHF
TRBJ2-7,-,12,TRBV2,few,TGTGCCAGCATCGTCCCCGGTGGCGAGCAGTACTTC,CASIVPGGEQYF
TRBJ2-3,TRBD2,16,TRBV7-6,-,TGTGCCAGCAGTCAAGCGGGAGGGACTAGCACAGATACGCAGTATTTT,CASSQAGGTSTDTQYF
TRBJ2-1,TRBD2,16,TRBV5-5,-,TGTGCCAGCAGCTTGGAGGGAGCGGGAGTGAGAAATGAGCAGTTCTTC,CASSLEGAGVRNEQFF
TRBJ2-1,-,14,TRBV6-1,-,TGTGCCAGCCTCCTGGGGGGGCGAAACAATGAGCAGTTCTTC,CASLLGGRNNEQFF
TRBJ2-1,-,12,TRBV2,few,TGTGCCAGCAGAAAACGTATGGAGGAGCAGTTCTTC,CASRKRMEEQFF
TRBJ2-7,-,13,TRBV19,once,TGTGCCAGTAGTACGTCGCACGGGTCGGAGCAGTACTTC,CASSTSHGSEQYF
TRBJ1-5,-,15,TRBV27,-,TGTGCCAGCAGTTTATCGTCGGGGTTTGCTCAGCCCCAGCATTTT,CASSLSSGFAQPQHF
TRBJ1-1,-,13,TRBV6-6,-,TGTGCCAGCAGTAGCGGGGGGAACACTGAAGCTTTCTTT,CASSSGGNTEAFF
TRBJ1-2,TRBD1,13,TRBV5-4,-,TGTGCCAGCAGCTTTGACAGGGAGCATGGCTACACCTTC,CASSFDREHGYTF
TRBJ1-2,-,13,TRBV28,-,TGTGCCAGCAGCCGGTACAGGGTTAATGGCTACACCTTC,CASSRYRVNGYTF
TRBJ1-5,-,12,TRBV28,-,TGTGCCAGCTGCCCGGTAAATCAGCCCCAGCATTTT,CASCPVNQPQHF
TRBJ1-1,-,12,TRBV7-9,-,TGTGCCAGCAGCTATCAAGGGGCGCAAGCTTTCTTT,CASSYQGAQAFF
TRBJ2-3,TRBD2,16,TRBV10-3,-,TGTGCCATCAGTGGGAGGCTAGCGGGGTCCACAGATACGCAGTATTTT,CAISGRLAGSTDTQYF
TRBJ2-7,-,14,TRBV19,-,TGTGCCAGTAGTATAACTAAGGATACCTACGAGCAGTACTTC,CASSITKDTYEQYF
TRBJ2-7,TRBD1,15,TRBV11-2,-,TGTGCCAGCAGCTTAGGGGACAGCGCTTCCTACGAGCAGTACTTC,CASSLGDSASYEQYF
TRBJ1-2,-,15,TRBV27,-,TGTGCCAGCAGTTTGACGAGGGCTTGGGACTATGGCTACACCTTC,CASSLTRAWDYGYTF
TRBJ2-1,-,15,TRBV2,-,TGTGCCAGCAGTGAAGTTCGGACTACGGTAAATGAGCAGTTCTTC,CASSEVRTTVNEQFF
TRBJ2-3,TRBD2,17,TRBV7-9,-,TGTGCCAGCAGCTTAGACCCGGGACTAGGAGGAACAGATACGCAGTATTTT,CASSLDPGLGGTDTQYF
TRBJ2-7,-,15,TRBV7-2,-,TGTGCCAGCAGCTTAGCCCTACTAGTTGAGGGCGAGCAGTACTTC,CASSLALLVEGEQYF
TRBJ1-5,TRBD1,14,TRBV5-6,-,TGTGCCAGCAGCCACAGGGGGCTCAATCAGCCCCAGCATTTT,CASSHRGLNQPQHF